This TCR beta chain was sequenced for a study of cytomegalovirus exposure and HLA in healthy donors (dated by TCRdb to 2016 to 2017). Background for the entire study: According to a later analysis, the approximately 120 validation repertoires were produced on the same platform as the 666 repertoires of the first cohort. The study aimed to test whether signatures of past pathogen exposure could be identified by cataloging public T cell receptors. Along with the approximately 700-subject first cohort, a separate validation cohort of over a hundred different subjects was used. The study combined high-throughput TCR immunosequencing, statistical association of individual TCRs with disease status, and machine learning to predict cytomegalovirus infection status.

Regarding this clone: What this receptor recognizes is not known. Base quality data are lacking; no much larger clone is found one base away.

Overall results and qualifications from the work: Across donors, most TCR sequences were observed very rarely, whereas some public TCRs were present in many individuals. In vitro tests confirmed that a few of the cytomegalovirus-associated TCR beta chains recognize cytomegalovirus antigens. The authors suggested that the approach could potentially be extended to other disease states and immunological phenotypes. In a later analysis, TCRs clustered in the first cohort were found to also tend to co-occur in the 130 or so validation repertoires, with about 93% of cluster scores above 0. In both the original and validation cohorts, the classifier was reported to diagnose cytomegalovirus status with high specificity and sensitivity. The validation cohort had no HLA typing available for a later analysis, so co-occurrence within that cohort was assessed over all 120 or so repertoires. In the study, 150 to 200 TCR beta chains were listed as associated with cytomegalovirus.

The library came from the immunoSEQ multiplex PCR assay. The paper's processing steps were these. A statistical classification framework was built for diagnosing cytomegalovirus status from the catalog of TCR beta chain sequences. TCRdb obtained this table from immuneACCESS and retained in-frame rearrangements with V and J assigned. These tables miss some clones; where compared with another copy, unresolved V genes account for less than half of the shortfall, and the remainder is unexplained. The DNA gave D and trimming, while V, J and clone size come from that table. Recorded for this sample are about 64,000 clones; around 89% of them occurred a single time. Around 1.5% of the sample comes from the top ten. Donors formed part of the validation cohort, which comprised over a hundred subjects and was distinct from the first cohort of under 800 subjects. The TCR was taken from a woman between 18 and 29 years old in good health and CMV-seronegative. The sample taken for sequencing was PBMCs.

The nucleotide sequence reads as follows: TGTGCCAGCAGCGCTCTTCTAGCGGACCAAGAGACCCAGTACTTC. The translation is CASSALLADQETQYF. Here the chain combines TRBV9 and TRBJ2-5, and 7 bases in between align with TRBD2. Here V drops 3 bases and J drops 0 bases, and the junction holds 5 bases not matched to any gene. CDR1 and CDR2 (SGDLS, YYNGEE) derive from the germline V gene. Including cysteine and phenylalanine, the CDR3 has 15 amino acids. Of the read, only the CDR3 DNA is kept; its 45 bases are in frame from base 1.